Detailed here is one TCR beta chain. Its target is not known. Trimming took off 4 bases at V and 7 bases at J, with 17 bases between the two ends. The germline V gene encodes CDR1 DFQATT and CDR2 SNEGSKA (reference sequence). The CDR3 length is 14 residues. Scientists ran DNA taken from cultured CD4+ T cells through the Oncomine TCR Beta short-read assay for sequencing. Via MiXCR, TCRdb re-called the PCR reads, giving one row per CDR3 protein. The sample records about 25,000 distinct CDR3 sequences, 40% to 50% being singletons. These data are taken from a study of vaccination and CD4 T cells after COVID-19. Stated time point: late sampling 161 to 241 days after vaccination in a few convalescent patients. The treatment: roughly 10-day PBMC culture with coronavirus spike peptide pools or control peptides (ViraFEST assay).

The sample was CD4+ T cells from blood, cultured in vitro, taken about 7 months after SARS-CoV-2 vaccination. This sequence was found in a human donor who had recovered from COVID-19. This chain joins TRBV20-1 and TRBJ2-1; a weak D match, TRBD2 (6 bases). The CDR3 loop is CSAIFRERLNEQFF. DNA of the CDR3: TGCAGTGCTATCTTCCGGGAGAGGCTGAATGAGCAGTTCTTC.